Shown below are 5 T cell receptor beta chains from a single sample sequenced in a study of CD4 T cell repertoires in COVID-19 (dated by TCRdb to about 2021). The library was prepared using the immunoSEQ multiplex PCR assay. As stored in TCRdb, this immuneACCESS dataset retains in-frame rearrangements with V and J assigned. A fraction of the clones does not appear; measured against another copy, unresolved V genes explain less than half of the discrepancy, and the remainder lacks a known reason. For this sample the table gives under 30,000 clones, of which roughly 93% were detected only once. In total, the top ten clones hold about 0.7% of the sample. Memory T cell samples that were not cultured were sequenced immediately after ex vivo isolation. The sample here was circulating follicular helper CD4+ T cells (cTfh) from blood, taken before the COVID-19 pandemic. The sample's cell subset or site label is to be understood as: circulating T follicular helper cells. These receptors all stem from a human donor who had COVID-19.

The sample holds one count of this clone. This chain links TRBV5-1 with TRBJ2-7; D is ambiguous. V gave up 4 bases and J gave up 2 bases, with 13 bases separating them. Germline values: CDR1 SGHRS, CDR2 YFSETQ. The CDR3 length is 14 residues. CDR3 in DNA: TGCGCCAGCAGCGCTAACCAGGCCACCTACGAGCAGTACTTC. Translation: CASSANQATYEQYF.

This clone was recorded only once. J is TRBJ2-3 and V is TRBV19; maybe TRBD1 (6 bases). CDR1 is LNHDA, CDR2 SQIVND, per germline (reference sequence). V was clipped by 9 bases and J by 2 bases, with 18 bases between them. This CDR3 is built from 15 residues. CDR3 protein: CASDSGTQITDTQYF. The CDR3 bases are TGTGCCAGCGACTCCGGGACACAGATCACAGATACGCAGTATTTT.

The rearrangement uses TRBV27 and TRBJ1-2; TRBD1 agrees at 7 bases. The germline V gene has CDR1 MNHEY and CDR2 SMNVEV (reference sequence). Unmatched junction bases numbered 6, after V lost 6 bases and J lost 2 bases. This CDR3 region has 14 residues. The CDR3 DNA sequence: TGTGCCAGCAGGTCACAGGGGTTAAACTATGGCTACACCTTC. Its translation is CASRSQGLNYGYTF.

As for this clone: Other DNA sequences within the sample encode an identical CDR3. The chain has TRBV5-1 and TRBJ2-3; 9 nucleotides agree with TRBD2. Germline values: CDR1 SGHRS, CDR2 YFSETQ. J was trimmed by 5 bases and V by 0 bases; bases with no gene match: 1. This CDR3 spans 14 amino acids. This CDR3 reads CASSLGLAVDTQYF. Written as DNA, the CDR3 is TGCGCCAGCAGCTTGGGACTAGCGGTAGATACGCAGTATTTT.

This clone was counted a few times. CDR3 sequence reads: CASSLPGSYNEQFF. CDR3 nucleotides: TGCGCCAGCAGCCTCCCAGGCTCCTACAATGAGCAGTTCTTC. The rearrangement links TRBV5-1 to TRBJ2-1, with D uncertain. This CDR3 has 14 amino acids. Per germline, CDR1 SGHRS and CDR2 YFSETQ. With 4 bases removed from V and 0 bases from J, the gap between germline ends came to 8 bases.